This note documents a single T cell receptor beta chain sequence. Its antigen is currently unknown. This entry comes from a study of radiotherapy plus CTLA-4 blockade in lung cancer. Overall study context: Among all patients, roughly 19% showed objective responses, while about 30% had disease control.

Findings of the study overall: How blood T cell clones changed early, along with interferon-beta, reportedly forecast response best. Expansion of tumor-derived TCR clones was observed in blood after radiotherapy plus ipilimumab.

The repertoire was sequenced with immunoSEQ multiplex PCR; TCRdb's copy has only in-frame clones and lacks some. The sample carries roughly 93,000 clones, 80% to 85% recorded once. The sequences come from peripheral blood, collected from a patient treated with radiotherapy plus ipilimumab. The receptor was isolated from a human donor with non-small cell lung cancer who had a partial response to radiotherapy plus ipilimumab.

CDR3 DNA: TGTGCCAGCAGTTTAAGGGGGACCGGGGAGCTGTTTTTT. Amino acid sequence: CASSLRGTGELFF. The rearrangement links TRBV27 to TRBJ2-2, with D possibly TRBD1 on 6 matching bases. The CDR3 length is 13 residues. CDR1 is MNHEY and CDR2 is SMNVEV in the germline V gene (reference sequence). Trimming pared 2 bases from V and 5 bases from J, leaving 6 bases between.